The 3 T cell receptor beta chains below all came from one sample that was sequenced in a study of beta chain features in type 1 diabetes (dated by TCRdb to the late 2010s). The investigation overall reported the following: Type 1 diabetes patients showed a moderate but significant shortening of TCRB CDR3 length in all four CD4+ subsets.

No antigens are known for them. Libraries were built with the immunoSEQ multiplex PCR assay. The High Capacity cDNA Reverse Transcription Kit was used to reverse transcribe all of the isolated RNA, meaning that expressed TCRB transcripts were what got sequenced. The table comes from immuneACCESS by way of TCRdb, which keeps in-frame sequences with V and J called. Part of the clones is missing from these tables; in studies checked, under half for an unresolved V gene and the rest for unknown reasons. The sample includes about 650,000 clones, with 9.5% to 15% observed a single time. The top ten constitute around 0.12% of the sample. Material: naive CD4+ T cells from blood. The cell subset or site label corresponds to: true naive CD4+ T cells. Receptors originate from a man between 25 and 39 years old with type 1 diabetes.

In its sample, this clone was seen a few times. The chain is built from TRBV30 and TRBJ2-7; the D gene is possibly TRBD1 (6 bases). The CDR3 has 12 residues. Trimming left V 1 base short and J 6 bases short, with 10 bases between. Per the germline V gene, CDR1 is GTSNPN and CDR2 is SVGIG (reference sequence). The CDR3 DNA follows: TGTGCCTGGAGTGGAGGGACAACCGAGCAGTACTTC. It yields the protein CAWSGGTTEQYF.

This chain connects TRBV7-9 to TRBJ2-2; D is undetermined. Germline assignment: CDR1 SEHNR and CDR2 FQNEAQ (reference sequence). The germline V and J ends were trimmed by 6 bases and 2 bases, with 7 bases remaining between them. The CDR3 contains 13 residues. CDR3 DNA sequence: TGTGCCAGCAGGGGTATAAACACCGGGGAGCTGTTTTTT. Its translation: CASRGINTGELFF.

This clone occurred a few times. The V and J genes are TRBV9 and TRBJ1-4; 8 bases match TRBD1. The CDR3 sequence is 15 residues long. The J segment lost 3 bases and the V segment lost 3 bases, leaving 4 bases of the junction unmatched. The V gene's germline CDR1 is SGDLS and CDR2 YYNGEE. The CDR3 region has the DNA TGTGCCAGCAGCGCCCGACAGGGGTCTAATGAAAAACTGTTTTTT. Its protein is CASSARQGSNEKLFF.